This T cell receptor beta chain came from a study of T cells in Graves' hyperthyroidism and ophthalmopathy. CDR3 length: 12 residues. V lost 6 bases, J lost 10 bases, and 13 bases lay in between. Diagnoses rested on clinical symptoms, serum thyroxine and TRAb, thyroid ultrasound and orbital computed tomography. About 10 ml of fresh peripheral blood supplied the PBMCs. This clonotype was detected ten times or more. The antigen is not known. Regions amplified from RNA transcripts were the TCR beta CDR3 regions. A set of HTBI primers served as the primers for a first-round RT-PCR of the TCR CDR3. TCRdb re-analysed the multiplex PCR reads in MiXCR, keeping a single row per CDR3 protein. The sample has about 700,000 distinct CDR3 sequences; around 15% are singletons. General study findings and limits: Blood also contained most expanded thyroid clonotypes above 0.001. Model output signaled ophthalmopathy a median roughly 6.1 months ahead of onset.

Sequencing used blood. The genes are TRBV12-3 or TRBV12-4 and TRBJ1-5; tentatively, D is TRBD1 (6 bases). This sequence was found in a young woman with Graves' hyperthyroidism. CDR3: CASSPSQGPQHF. The CDR3 region has the DNA TGTGCCAGCAGCCCCTCACAGGGCCCCCAGCATTTT.